This T cell receptor (beta chain) was found in a study of blood T cell repertoires in COVID-19. Background on the study: PBMCs, B-cell-depleted T cells, or T cells provided the cDNA or gDNA that made up the material.

Seattle patients were enrolled during active infection and followed longitudinally. Germline assignment: CDR1 LGHDT and CDR2 YNNKEL (reference sequence). The CDR3 is made up of 12 amino acids. V lost 0 bases to trimming and J lost 10 bases, with 7 bases between them. Sequenced by immunoSEQ multiplex PCR; TCRdb stores in-frame clones only, minus some. The data hold about 87,000 clones, with around 85% observed a single time. The rearrangement links TRBV3-1 (or the pseudogene TRBV3-2) to TRBJ2-1; D not certain. Sequencing was done on a sample of peripheral blood. This TCR derives from a woman aged 80 or over with COVID-19, enrolled during active disease. The CDR3 nucleotides are TGTGCCAGCAGCCAAGATTCCAGGGAGCAGTTCTTC. The encoded protein is CASSQDSREQFF.